This is a list of T cell receptor beta chains from one sample in a study of blood T cell repertoires in COVID-19. The table came from immunoSEQ multiplex PCR; TCRdb's copy has only in-frame clones and leaves some out. This table holds 110,000 or so clones, roughly 80% found once. Sequencing was done on a sample of peripheral blood. The source is a man aged 50 or older with acute or convalescent COVID-19. The CDR3 runs from the conserved cysteine through the conserved F or W. The D gene is left open where the match is weak. Expanded clones are given a class, and other clones once, few, many or no size at all.

abundance,d_gene,v_gene,j_gene,CDR3aa,CDR3nt
NA,TRBD1,TRBV2,TRBJ1-2,CASGQGGNYGYTF,TGTGCCAGTGGACAGGGTGGCAACTATGGCTACACCTTC
NA,NA,TRBV5-1,TRBJ1-1,CASSLAAGINTEAFF,TGCGCCAGCAGCTTGGCCGCGGGGATTAACACTGAAGCTTTCTTT
NA,TRBD1,TRBV5-1,TRBJ1-1,CASSPSTGAGTEAFF,TGCGCCAGCAGCCCGTCGACAGGGGCGGGGACTGAAGCTTTCTTT
once,TRBD1,TRBV5-6,TRBJ1-2,CASSLWVDRAANYGYTF,TGTGCCAGCAGCTTATGGGTGGACAGGGCAGCCAACTATGGCTACACCTTC
once,NA,TRBV11-2,TRBJ2-1,CASSSTRSGPSSYNEQFF,TGTGCCAGCAGCTCAACGAGAAGCGGGCCCAGCTCCTACAATGAGCAGTTCTTC
NA,NA,TRBV5-1,TRBJ1-2,CASSPRPEARSYTF,TGCGCCAGCAGCCCCCGCCCCGAGGCTCGGAGCTACACCTTC
few,TRBD1,TRBV6-2/TRBV6-3,TRBJ2-2,CASSPWTGGTGELFF,TGTGCCAGCAGCCCATGGACAGGGGGCACCGGGGAGCTGTTTTTT
NA,NA,TRBV5-1,TRBJ1-1,CASSSEAGEAFF,TGCGCCAGCAGCTCGGAAGCAGGGGAAGCTTTCTTT
NA,TRBD1,TRBV5-6,TRBJ2-5,CASSGTGASLWETQYF,TGTGCCAGCAGCGGAACAGGGGCGTCCCTCTGGGAGACCCAGTACTTC
NA,NA,TRBV4-1,TRBJ2-7,CASRQVAQDPTYEQYF,TGCGCCAGCAGACAAGTCGCACAGGACCCCACCTACGAGCAGTACTTC
NA,TRBD2,TRBV24-1,TRBJ2-5,CATSDPGRAAGVETQYF,TGTGCCACCAGTGATCCCGGGAGGGCGGCGGGGGTGGAGACCCAGTACTTC
NA,NA,TRBV28,TRBJ2-2,CASSSPLLLRTGELFF,TGTGCCAGCAGCTCCCCCCTCCTGCTCCGGACCGGGGAGCTGTTTTTT
NA,TRBD1,TRBV2,TRBJ1-4,CASTERGTGEEKLFF,TGTGCCAGCACCGAGAGGGGGACAGGAGAAGAAAAACTGTTTTTT
NA,NA,TRBV7-9,TRBJ2-3,CASSFNFVDTQYF,TGTGCCAGCAGCTTTAATTTTGTGGATACGCAGTATTTT
NA,TRBD1,TRBV29-1,TRBJ1-1,CSVPRQGRPEAFF,TGCAGCGTCCCAAGACAGGGTAGGCCTGAAGCTTTCTTT
NA,TRBD1,TRBV7-2,TRBJ1-5,CASSPDRGRGNQPQHF,TGTGCCAGCAGCCCGGACAGGGGGCGCGGCAATCAGCCCCAGCATTTT
NA,NA,TRBV3-1/TRBV3-2,TRBJ2-3,CASSQDHRGTDTQYF,TGTGCCAGCAGCCAAGATCACAGGGGCACAGATACGCAGTATTTT
NA,NA,TRBV18,TRBJ2-2,CASSPPHEGTGELFF,TGTGCCAGCTCACCACCCCACGAGGGCACCGGGGAGCTGTTTTTT
NA,TRBD1,TRBV5-1,TRBJ1-2,CASSLEGARNYGYTF,TGCGCCAGCAGCTTAGAGGGGGCCCGAAACTATGGCTACACCTTC
few,NA,TRBV6-1,TRBJ2-6,CASSEGTSRSGANVLTF,TGTGCCAGCAGTGAAGGGACATCCCGCTCTGGGGCCAACGTCCTGACTTTC
NA,TRBD1,TRBV28,TRBJ1-4,CASSLSIHLTGTDEKLFF,TGTGCCAGCAGTTTATCCATTCACTTGACAGGGACGGATGAAAAACTGTTTTTT
once,NA,TRBV3-1/TRBV3-2,TRBJ1-1,CASSQAGHATEAFF,TGTGCCAGCAGCCAAGCGGGACATGCCACTGAAGCTTTCTTT
NA,TRBD1,TRBV19,TRBJ2-7,CASRATGQGSHEQYF,TGTGCCAGTAGGGCCACGGGACAGGGGAGCCACGAGCAGTACTTC
NA,NA,TRBV5-6,TRBJ1-1,CASSLFNGINTEAFF,TGTGCCAGCAGCTTGTTTAACGGGATAAACACTGAAGCTTTCTTT
NA,NA,TRBV5-1,TRBJ1-1,CASSPSVRRNTEAFF,TGCGCCAGCAGCCCGTCGGTTCGGAGAAACACTGAAGCTTTCTTT
NA,NA,TRBV3-1/TRBV3-2,TRBJ1-1,CASSQNAGFTEAFF,TGTGCCAGCAGCCAGAACGCAGGGTTCACTGAAGCTTTCTTT
NA,TRBD1,TRBV7-3,TRBJ2-5,CASRSGTGQETQYF,TGTGCCAGCAGGTCCGGGACAGGGCAAGAGACCCAGTACTTC
NA,NA,TRBV27,TRBJ2-1,CASSYRGMGAPFEQFF,TGTGCCAGCAGTTACCGTGGGATGGGAGCTCCTTTTGAGCAGTTCTTC
NA,TRBD2,TRBV28,TRBJ2-3,CASSPFVGTSGGDTDTQYF,TGTGCCAGCAGTCCCTTCGTGGGGACTAGCGGGGGGGACACAGATACGCAGTATTTT
NA,TRBD1,TRBV14,TRBJ2-7,CASSPDRYYEQYF,TGTGCCAGCAGCCCGGACAGGTACTACGAGCAGTACTTC
NA,NA,TRBV19,TRBJ1-2,CASSISNTGGYGYTF,TGTGCCAGTAGTATATCTAACACCGGCGGGTATGGCTACACCTTC
once,NA,TRBV5-6,TRBJ2-5,CASSDTGVPETQYF,TGTGCCAGCAGCGACACGGGGGTACCAGAGACCCAGTACTTC
NA,TRBD2,TRBV6-1,TRBJ2-5,CASSGRQGLAGGQETQYF,TGTGCCAGCAGTGGCCGACAGGGACTAGCGGGGGGACAAGAGACCCAGTACTTC
once,NA,TRBV2,TRBJ1-4,CASSPGANEKLFF,TGTGCCAGCAGTCCCGGGGCTAATGAAAAACTGTTTTTT
NA,TRBD1,TRBV5-6,TRBJ1-6,CASSKGARAGSPLHF,TGTGCCAGCAGCAAGGGGGCCAGGGCGGGGTCACCCCTCCACTTT
NA,NA,TRBV19,TRBJ2-1,CASSIRQGGEQFF,TGTGCCAGTAGTATCAGGCAGGGTGGGGAGCAGTTCTTC
NA,TRBD1,TRBV18,TRBJ1-3,CASSPGQLISGNTIYF,TGTGCCAGCTCACCGGGACAGCTCATATCCGGAAACACCATATATTTT